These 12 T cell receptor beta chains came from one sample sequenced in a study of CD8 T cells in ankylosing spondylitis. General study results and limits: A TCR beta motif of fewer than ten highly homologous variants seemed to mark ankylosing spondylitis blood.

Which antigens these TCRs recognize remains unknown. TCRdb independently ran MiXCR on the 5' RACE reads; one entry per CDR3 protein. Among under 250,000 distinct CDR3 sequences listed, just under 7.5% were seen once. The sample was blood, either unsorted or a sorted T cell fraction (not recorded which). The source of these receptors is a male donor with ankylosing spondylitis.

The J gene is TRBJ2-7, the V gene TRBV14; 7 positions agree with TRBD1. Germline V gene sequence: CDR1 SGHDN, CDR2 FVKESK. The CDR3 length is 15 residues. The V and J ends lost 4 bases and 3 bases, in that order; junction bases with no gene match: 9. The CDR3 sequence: CASSLRQGLFYEQYF. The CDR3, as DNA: TGTGCCAGCAGCCTTAGACAGGGTTTATTCTACGAGCAGTACTTC.

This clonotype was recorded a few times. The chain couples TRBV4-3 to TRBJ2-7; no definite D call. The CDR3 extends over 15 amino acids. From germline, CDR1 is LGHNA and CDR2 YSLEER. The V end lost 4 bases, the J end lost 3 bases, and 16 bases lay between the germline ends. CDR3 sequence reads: CASSPLYMAFYEQYF. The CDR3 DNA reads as TGCGCCAGCAGCCCCCTTTATATGGCCTTCTACGAGCAGTACTTC.

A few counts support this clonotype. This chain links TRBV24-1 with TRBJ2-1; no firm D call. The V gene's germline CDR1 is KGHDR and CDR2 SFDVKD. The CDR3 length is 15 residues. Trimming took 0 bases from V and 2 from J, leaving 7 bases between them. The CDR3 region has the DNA TGTGCCACCAGTGATTTGGAGGACCCCTACAATGAGCAGTTCTTC. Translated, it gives CATSDLEDPYNEQFF.

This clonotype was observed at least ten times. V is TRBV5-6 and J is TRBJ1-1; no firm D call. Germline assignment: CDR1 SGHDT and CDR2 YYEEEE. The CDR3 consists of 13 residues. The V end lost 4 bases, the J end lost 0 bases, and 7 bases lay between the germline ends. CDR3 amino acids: CASSAAMNTEAFF. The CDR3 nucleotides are TGTGCCAGCAGCGCAGCCATGAACACTGAAGCTTTCTTT.

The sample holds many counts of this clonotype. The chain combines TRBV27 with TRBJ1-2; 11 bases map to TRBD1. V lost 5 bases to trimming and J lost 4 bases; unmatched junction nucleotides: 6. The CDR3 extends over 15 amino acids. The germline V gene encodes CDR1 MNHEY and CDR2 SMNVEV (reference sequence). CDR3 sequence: CASSLRTGGAYGYTF. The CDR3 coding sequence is TGTGCCAGCAGTCTGAGGACAGGGGGCGCCTATGGCTACACCTTC.

CDR3 bases: TGCGCCAGCAGCCAAGAAGAACTCGCGGTCGCCTACAATGAGCAGTTCTTC. Protein product: CASSQEELAVAYNEQFF. The chain links TRBV4-1 to TRBJ2-1; D is ambiguous. The V and J ends lost 0 bases and 2 bases respectively, with 14 bases between them. In germline, CDR1 is MGHRA, CDR2 YSYEKL. CDR3 length equals 17 residues.

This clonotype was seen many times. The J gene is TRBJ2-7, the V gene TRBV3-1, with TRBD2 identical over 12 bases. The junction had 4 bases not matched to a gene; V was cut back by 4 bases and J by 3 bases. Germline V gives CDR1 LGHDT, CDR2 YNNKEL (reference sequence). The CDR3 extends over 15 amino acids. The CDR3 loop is CASSPGTSGFYEQYF. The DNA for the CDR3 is TGTGCCAGCAGCCCCGGGACTAGCGGGTTCTACGAGCAGTACTTC.

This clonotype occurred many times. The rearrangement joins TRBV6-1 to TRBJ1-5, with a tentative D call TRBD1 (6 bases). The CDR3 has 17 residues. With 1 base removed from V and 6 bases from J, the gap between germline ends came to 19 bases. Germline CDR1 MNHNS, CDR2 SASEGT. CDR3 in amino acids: CASSEGGGGSSSQPQHF. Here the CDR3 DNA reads TGTGCCAGCAGTGAAGGAGGGGGGGGCTCGTCTTCTCAGCCCCAGCATTTT.

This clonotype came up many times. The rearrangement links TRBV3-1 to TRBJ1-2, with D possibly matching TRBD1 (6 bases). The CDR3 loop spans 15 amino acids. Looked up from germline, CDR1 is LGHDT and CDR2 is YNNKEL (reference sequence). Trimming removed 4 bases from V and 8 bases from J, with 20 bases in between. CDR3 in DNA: TGTGCCAGCAGCCCCACACCTTACAGGGCTGGGGGCTACACCTTC. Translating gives CASSPTPYRAGGYTF.

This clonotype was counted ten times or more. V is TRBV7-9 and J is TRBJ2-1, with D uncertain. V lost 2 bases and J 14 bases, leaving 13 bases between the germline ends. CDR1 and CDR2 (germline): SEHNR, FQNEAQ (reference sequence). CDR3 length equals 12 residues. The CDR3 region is CASSLLVSGEFF. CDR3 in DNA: TGTGCCAGCAGCTTATTGGTTAGTGGGGAGTTCTTC.

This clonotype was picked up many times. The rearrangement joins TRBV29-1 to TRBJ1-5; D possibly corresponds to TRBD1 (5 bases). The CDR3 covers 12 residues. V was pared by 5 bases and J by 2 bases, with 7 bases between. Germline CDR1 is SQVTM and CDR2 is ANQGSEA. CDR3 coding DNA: TGCAGCGTTAGCAGGGGCAATCAGCCCCAGCATTTT. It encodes CSVSRGNQPQHF.

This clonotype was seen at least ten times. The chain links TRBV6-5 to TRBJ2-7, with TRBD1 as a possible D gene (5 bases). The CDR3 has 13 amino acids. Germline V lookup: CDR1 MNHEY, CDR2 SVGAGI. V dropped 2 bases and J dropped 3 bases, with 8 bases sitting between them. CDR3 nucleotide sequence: TGTGCCAGCAGTTACGGGGCTAGCTACGAGCAGTACTTC. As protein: CASSYGASYEQYF.